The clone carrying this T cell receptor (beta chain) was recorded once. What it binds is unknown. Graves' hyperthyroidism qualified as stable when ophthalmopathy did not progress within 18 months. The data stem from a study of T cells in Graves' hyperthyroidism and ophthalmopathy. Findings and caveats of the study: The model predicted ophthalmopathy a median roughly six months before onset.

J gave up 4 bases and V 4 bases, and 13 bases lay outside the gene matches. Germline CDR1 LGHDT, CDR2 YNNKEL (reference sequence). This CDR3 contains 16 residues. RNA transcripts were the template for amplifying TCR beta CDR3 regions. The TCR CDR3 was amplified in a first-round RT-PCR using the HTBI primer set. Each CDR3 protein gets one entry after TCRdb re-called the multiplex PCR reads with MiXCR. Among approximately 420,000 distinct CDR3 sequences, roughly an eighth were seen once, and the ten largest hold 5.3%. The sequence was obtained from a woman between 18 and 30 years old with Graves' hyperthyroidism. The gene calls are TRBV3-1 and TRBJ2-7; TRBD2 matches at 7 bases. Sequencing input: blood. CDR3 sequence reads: CASSPAGGGRGYEQYF. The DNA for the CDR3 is TGTGCCAGCAGCCCCGCTGGCGGGGGTCGAGGTTACGAGCAGTACTTC.